This T cell receptor (beta chain) was sequenced in a study of radiation and T cells in renal cell carcinoma. Profiling relied on immunoSEQ multiplex PCR, and the TCRdb table lists in-frame clones only, not all of them. The sample has about 78,000 clones, 89% seen once. Indicated time point: blood 4 weeks post-SBRT, at nephrectomy. Specified treatment: 15 Gy SBRT to primary tumor, nephrectomy 4 weeks later. This clone was recorded only once. Specimen: blood, collected from a patient whose treatment included radiotherapy and nephrectomy. The clonotype originates from a woman between 65 and 79 years old with renal cell carcinoma.

The DNA for the CDR3 is TGCGCCAGCAGCTCCGACAGGGGCGGCGGAGCTTTCTTT. Amino acids: CASSSDRGGGAFF. The chain combines TRBV5-1 with TRBJ1-1, with 8 bases lining up with TRBD1. The germline V gene encodes CDR1 SGHRS and CDR2 YFSETQ. Trimming took 3 bases from V and 10 from J; bases not matched to a gene: 8. The CDR3 contains 13 residues.